Listed below are T cell receptor beta chains from one sample, sequenced in a study of T cell responses to AZD1222 COVID-19 vaccine. Here immunoSEQ multiplex PCR was the method, and the copy in TCRdb shows in-frame clones only, minus some. The sample includes fewer than 120,000 clones, around 89% of them seen just once. The sample consisted of peripheral blood, taken on day 0 of AZD1222 vaccination. Source of these receptors: an adult in good health. CDR3s include the opening cysteine and the closing phenylalanine or tryptophan. A D gene is named only where the DNA matches it firmly.

>TRBJ1-2|15|TRBV5-5|NA
CASSRGGIDHYGYTF
>TRBJ1-1|16|TRBV7-8|NA
CASSLRRGIMGTEAFF
>TRBJ1-6|14|TRBV25-1|NA
CASSGITANSPLHF
>TRBJ1-2|14|TRBV5-1|NA
CASSPSGYNYGYTF
>TRBJ2-7|15|TRBV18|NA
CASSPPNTSFYEQYF
>TRBJ1-2|15|TRBV7-6|NA
CASSLTPGASYGYTF
>TRBJ1-2|12|TRBV6-5|TRBD1
CASRGTAGGCTF
>TRBJ2-1|16|TRBV18|TRBD2
CASSTLGAGGGDEQFF
>TRBJ1-6|16|TRBV21-1|NA
CASSNRRSSYNSPLHF
>TRBJ2-7|15|TRBV6-5|NA
CASTRSRDTSYEQYF
>TRBJ2-7|12|TRBV12-3/TRBV12-4|NA
CASSLVGGEQYF
>TRBJ2-7|13|TRBV5-1|TRBD1
CASSPDRGYEQYF
>TRBJ2-1|17|TRBV24-1|TRBD2
CATSAYSGTTSYNEQFF
>TRBJ2-5|14|TRBV24-1|NA
CATSDFNTQETQYF
>TRBJ2-7|13|TRBV6-5|NA
CASRNAGVYEQYF
>TRBJ1-6|15|TRBV14|TRBD1
CASSPWTGGNSPLHF
>TRBJ2-5|13|TRBV11-1|NA
CASSFTVQETQYF
>TRBJ1-4|14|TRBV19|NA
CASSIRRNNEKLFF
>TRBJ2-1|14|TRBV4-1|NA
CASSQGGAYNEQFF
>TRBJ1-3|15|TRBV27|NA
CASMPDGNSGNTIYF
>TRBJ1-2|12|TRBV19|TRBD1
CGTGTLLYGYTF
>TRBJ1-2|15|TRBV27|NA
CASRNHSPNNYGYTF
>TRBJ2-3|11|TRBV20-1|NA
CSARDGDTQYF
>TRBJ2-1|16|TRBV3-1/TRBV3-2|NA
CASSPRWERNSNEQFF
>TRBJ1-2|15|TRBV3-1/TRBV3-2|TRBD1
CASSRDRGRNYGYTF
>TRBJ1-3|15|TRBV6-5|TRBD1
CASSGDRMAGNTIYF
>TRBJ1-2|13|TRBV11-2|NA
CASSSDTAYGYTF
>TRBJ2-7|15|TRBV6-5|TRBD2
CASSTTSGSSYEQYF
>TRBJ2-7|15|TRBV11-2|NA
CASSSTLAGYDEQYF
>TRBJ1-3|14|TRBV5-1|NA
CASSRDRGGNTIYF
>TRBJ2-2|16|TRBV4-2|NA
CASSQAPIQNTGELFF
>TRBJ1-6|14|TRBV28|NA
CASSLRAENSPLHF
>TRBJ2-7|15|TRBV7-9|NA
CASSPGFQGSYEQYF
>TRBJ2-1|12|TRBV6-5|NA
CASKAPNNEQFF
>TRBJ1-4|14|TRBV29-1|NA
CSVEGTGPNEKLFF
>TRBJ1-1|11|TRBV19|NA
CATSQGTEAFF
>TRBJ1-1|12|TRBV5-1|NA
CASSVRGAEAFF
>TRBJ2-7|14|TRBV5-1|NA
CASSLAPQDYEQYF
>TRBJ1-4|16|TRBV5-1|TRBD1
CASSWPSGQEIEKLFF
>TRBJ1-1|15|TRBV7-9|NA
CASSPPLGTNTEAFF
>TRBJ1-3|14|TRBV18|TRBD1
CASSPTGAGNTIYF
>TRBJ2-1|14|TRBV19|NA
CASKGPGHWDEQFF
>TRBJ1-6|16|TRBV7-2|NA
CASSLRSLQGRSPLHF
>TRBJ2-7|13|TRBV7-9|NA
CASSSPPEREQYF
>TRBJ2-5|14|TRBV24-1|NA
CATSRAGLEETQYF
>TRBJ2-7|16|TRBV18|TRBD2
CASSPKGSGRTYEQYF
>TRBJ1-5|16|TRBV19|NA
CASSIGSRGGNQPQHF
>TRBJ2-5|15|TRBV5-8|NA
CASSLAPSGLETQYF
>TRBJ2-5|15|TRBV5-1|NA
CASSLTSLLEATQYF
>TRBJ1-1|13|TRBV5-1|NA
CASSLAGNTEAFF
>TRBJ1-4|16|TRBV15|TRBD1
CATSRDQQGAGEKLFF
>TRBJ1-5|14|TRBV5-1|NA
CASSLTGYNQPQHF
>TRBJ1-3|15|TRBV19|NA
CASSMDRTSGNTIYF
>TRBJ2-1|16|TRBV6-5|TRBD1
CASSYLGQGPYNEQFF
>TRBJ1-4|16|TRBV7-8|NA
CASSLASNRPNEKLFF
>TRBJ1-2|15|TRBV3-1/TRBV3-2|NA
CASSQGWTGEYGYTF
>TRBJ1-3|16|TRBV5-1|NA
CASSPGTGATGNTIYF
>TRBJ2-1|14|TRBV20-1|NA
CSASRHSSYNEQFF
>TRBJ2-7|16|TRBV10-1|TRBD2
CASSEKRTSVPYEQYF